This TCR beta chain stems from a study of blood T cell repertoires in COVID-19. Study summary: COVID-19 samples, acute and convalescent, were from the United States, Italy and Spain. PBMCs, B-cell-depleted T cells, or T cells were the source of the cDNA or gDNA that made up the material.

Germline V gene data show CDR1 as KGHSH and CDR2 as LQKENI. With V trimmed by 4 bases and J by 4 bases, 4 bases remained unmatched. CDR3 size: 14 residues. As handled by the study authors: Cell counts per sample came from amplifying reference gene primers. TCRdb keeps only in-frame clones here, not all; method: immunoSEQ multiplex PCR. D and trimming were read from the DNA, whereas the V and J calls and clone size are those reported in that table. The data show approximately 140,000 clones, around 84% seen once. The sequence was collected from a man aged 25 to 45 with COVID-19, enrolled during active disease. The sample consisted of peripheral blood. The chain recombines TRBV18 with TRBJ1-1; TRBD1 matches at 9 bases. CDR3 coding DNA: TGTGCCAGCTCACTGGACAGGGGTTCCACTGAAGCTTTCTTT. It is translated as CASSLDRGSTEAFF.